The source of this T cell receptor (beta chain) is a study of vaccination and CD4 T cells after COVID-19. Regarding the study as a whole: Vaccine-specific clones in convalescent patients were spike mono-reactive in 304 of 307 cases.

Cultured CD4+ T-cell DNA underwent Oncomine TCR Beta short-read sequencing. MiXCR, run by TCRdb on the PCR reads, gives a single entry per CDR3 protein. The table shows about 12,000 distinct CDR3 sequences, with roughly half occurring only once. This clonotype was detected only a few times. Its antigen is not known. Noted treatment: approximately 10-day PBMC culture with coronavirus spike peptide pools or control peptides (ViraFEST assay). ViraFEST stimulated the growth of antigen-specific T cells using peptide pools and subsequently profiled their TCRs by sequencing. PBMC cultures, at approximately 2 million cells per well, received about 9.9 IU/ml IL-2 and roughly 9 ug/ml peptide pools. Germline V gene sequence: CDR1 DFQATT, CDR2 SNEGSKA (reference sequence). Trimming removed 0 bases from V and 0 bases from J, with 14 bases in between. The CDR3 sequence is 17 residues long.

V and J are TRBV20-1 and TRBJ2-2; TRBD2 is a possible D gene (6 bases). The sequence was obtained from a human donor who had recovered from COVID-19. The specimen sequenced was CD4+ T cells from blood, cultured in vitro. DNA of the CDR3: TGCAGTGCTAGAGATCCGGGGAGGATTGCGAACACCGGGGAGCTGTTTTTT. Its translation is CSARDPGRIANTGELFF.